This T cell receptor beta chain was recovered during a study of identical twins. In TCRdb, the 5' RACE reads were re-called with MiXCR into one record per CDR3 protein. The sample consists of some 730,000 distinct CDR3 sequences, 15% to 20% of them appearing once. Study-wide results and caveats: Out-of-frame alpha sequences shared by twins were enriched for low generation probability. Models, which agreed with sharing between unrelated individuals, nonetheless underestimated the out-of-frame TCR alpha sharing seen in monozygotic twins.

Concerning this clonotype itself: The antigen remains unidentified.

This sample also appeared in a second study, on T cells expressing NK-cell markers. This second report adds: Leadership of the CD3+CD56-NKG2C+ fraction also belonged to these clonotypes in four donors.

The clonotype originates from a woman aged 18-30 years in good health. The sample comprised PBMCs.

The CDR3 DNA follows: TGTGCCAGCAGTATAGCTAACTATGGCTACACCTTC. The encoded protein is CASSIANYGYTF. The chain is built from TRBV2 and TRBJ1-2; D gene uncertain. V lost 5 bases, J lost 0 bases, and 4 bases lay in between. The germline gives CDR1 SNHLY, CDR2 FYNNEI. CDR3 size: 12 residues.